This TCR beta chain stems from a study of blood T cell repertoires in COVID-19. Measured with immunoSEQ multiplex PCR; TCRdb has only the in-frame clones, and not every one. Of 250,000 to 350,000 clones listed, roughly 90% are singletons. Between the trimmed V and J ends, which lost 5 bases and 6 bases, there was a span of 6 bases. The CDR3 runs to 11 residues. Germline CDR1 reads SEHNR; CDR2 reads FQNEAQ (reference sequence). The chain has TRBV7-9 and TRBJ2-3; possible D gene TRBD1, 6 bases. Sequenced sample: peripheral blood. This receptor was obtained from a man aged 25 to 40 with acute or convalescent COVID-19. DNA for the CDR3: TGTGCCAGCAGCCAGGGGGATACGCAGTATTTT. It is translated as CASSQGDTQYF. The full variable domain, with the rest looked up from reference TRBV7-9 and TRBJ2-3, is DTGVSQNPRHKITKRGQNVTFRCDPISEHNRLYWYRQTLGQGPEFLTYFQNEAQLEKSRLLSDRFSAERPKGSFSTLEIQRTEQGDSAMYLCASSQGDTQYFGPGTRLTVL.